This T cell receptor (beta chain) was recorded in a study of tumor-infiltrating lymphocytes in primary liver carcinoma. Findings and limits, study-wide: Only about 7.5-24% of top clones showed up in all five tumor regions. The difference in top-250-clone fraction between tumors and blood was significant, favoring tumors (p = 0.039).

Scientists recovered RNA and DNA together from roughly 20-30 mg of unsorted bulk tissue. Germline CDR1 is SQVTM and CDR2 is ANQGSEA. The CDR3 is 13 amino acids. About this clonotype: Its antigen remains unidentified. At one end the junction does not follow the germline gene, possibly because of a read error.

TCR beta cDNA was reverse-transcribed from about 500 ng of total RNA. The reaction used a constant-region primer and ProtoScript II reverse transcriptase. Investigators got TCR beta libraries out of three nested multiplex PCR rounds, done with slightly modified ARM-PCR. A C-beta reverse primer and TRBV1-TRBV30 forward primers served in each of the first two PCR rounds, at approximately 10 cycles apiece. Using its own MiXCR run on the multiplex PCR reads, TCRdb lists one record per CDR3 protein. This table holds roughly 25,000 distinct CDR3 sequences, around 79% found once. The gene calls are TRBV29-1 and TRBJ2-5, with 7 nucleotides matching TRBD1. This TCR was sampled from a man aged 35 to 55 with primary liver carcinoma and hepatitis B virus infection. The specimen was liver tumor tissue from sampling region 3. Noted subset: tumor region T3, left-lateral pole. The CDR3 DNA is TGCAGCGGACTCACCCAGGGGGTGGTGACCCAATACTTC. This codes for CSGLTQGVVTQYF.